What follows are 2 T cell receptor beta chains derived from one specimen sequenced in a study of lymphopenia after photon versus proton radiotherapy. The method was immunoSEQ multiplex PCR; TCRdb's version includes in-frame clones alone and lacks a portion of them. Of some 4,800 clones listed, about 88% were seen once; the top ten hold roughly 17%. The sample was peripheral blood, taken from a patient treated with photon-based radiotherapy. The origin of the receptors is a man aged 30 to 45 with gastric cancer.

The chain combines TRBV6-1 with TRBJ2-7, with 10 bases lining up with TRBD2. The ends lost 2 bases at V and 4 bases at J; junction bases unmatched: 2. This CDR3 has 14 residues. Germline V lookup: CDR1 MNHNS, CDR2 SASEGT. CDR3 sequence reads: CASSESGRDYEQYF. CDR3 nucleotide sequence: TGTGCCAGCAGTGAAAGCGGGAGGGATTACGAGCAGTACTTC.

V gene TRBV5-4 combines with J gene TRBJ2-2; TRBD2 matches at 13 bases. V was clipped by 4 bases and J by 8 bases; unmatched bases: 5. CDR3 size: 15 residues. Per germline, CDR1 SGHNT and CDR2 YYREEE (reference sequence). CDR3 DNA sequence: TGTGCCAGCAGCCCCGGACTAGCGGGAGAGGGGGAGCTGTTTTTT. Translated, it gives CASSPGLAGEGELFF.